This TCR beta chain was observed in a study of blood T cells in healthy people across ages. The use of a sample-barcoded 5' primer and a J-beta primer mix characterized a second PCR of roughly 6 to 11 cycles. TCRdb reanalysed the 5' RACE reads using MiXCR and keeps one entry per CDR3 protein. The table includes more than 700,000 distinct CDR3 sequences, 46% detected once. Germline loops: CDR1 SGHKS, CDR2 YYEKEE (reference sequence). The CDR3 totals 15 residues. Unmatched junction bases numbered 8, after V lost 0 bases and J lost 12 bases. What was sequenced was blood. The TCR comes from a man older than 75 in good health. The J gene is TRBJ2-3, the V gene TRBV5-5, with 12 bases lining up with TRBD2. The CDR3: CASSLVLAGGPLQYF. In DNA form, the CDR3 reads TGTGCCAGCAGCTTGGTGCTAGCGGGAGGGCCCCTACAGTATTTT.